The text below deals with one T cell receptor beta chain. Its target antigen remains unknown. Per-base qualities were not stored, and no clone one base away is much larger. This record belongs to a study of CD8+ T cells in alopecia areata (dated by TCRdb to between 2018 and 2020). Regarding the study in general: Treated patients were enrolled in an open-label pilot trial of oral tofacitinib, 5 to 10 mg twice daily, for moderate-to-severe alopecia areata. Tofacitinib was given for 6 to 18 months, followed by 6 months of follow-up off drug to assess delayed response and recurrence. Patients on tofacitinib were biopsied at baseline and after 4 and 24 weeks of treatment, and several of the patients also had a later scalp biopsy. Amplification of TCRbeta CDR3 regions was done by immunoSEQ multiplex PCR using 35 Vbeta forward primers and 13 Jbeta reverse primers. RNA was extracted with the PAXgene miRNA kit for fixed scalp, the miRNeasy kit for PBMCs, and the RNeasy kit for mouse skin. On the human side, TCRbeta sequencing was run on scalp tissue and on sorted CD4+ and CD8+ peripheral blood T cells from healthy controls and from alopecia areata patients with either patchy or totalis/universalis disease. Clonality in the scalp was compared among normal scalp (n=4), patchy alopecia areata scalp (n=8), and alopecia totalis/universalis scalp (n=8). The study used high-throughput TCRbeta sequencing to examine T cell clonal expansion in alopecia areata, in both the C3H/HeJ mouse model and human patients. Disease severity in treated patients was measured with the SALT score, which quantifies the percentage of affected scalp surface area. What the work shows at the level of the full study, not this receptor alone: Compared with normal scalp, lesional scalp had higher clonality and more expanded CD8+ clones, particularly in alopecia totalis/universalis, a pattern that suggests antigenic drive. Unlike mouse skin, which is dominated by gammadelta T cells, normal human skin has resident alphabeta T cells that are also sequenced, and this complicates analysis of the scalp TCR repertoire. Many expanded lesional clones persisted in scalp and blood during tofacitinib treatment, which may partly explain relapse after stopping treatment. With tofacitinib, both scalp clonality and the number of expanded CD8+ clones among the top 100 scalp clones went down significantly. Compared with mice, TCR sequences shared between patients were less clear, possibly partly because of HLA diversity across the patient population. The treated cohort was small, with a single nonresponder, so links between baseline CD8+ expansion and response need larger studies.

Libraries were made using the immunoSEQ multiplex PCR assay. For TCR sequencing, RNA was extracted from every sample and reverse transcribed into cDNA to serve as template. First-strand cDNA was synthesized with SuperScript III using a 2:1 mix of oligo-dT and random hexamers. Amplification bias was assessed with a synthetic immune receptor repertoire, and residual bias was removed computationally. The study's processing was this. Raw reads were preprocessed for error removal, and CDR3 was defined according to IMGT conventions as running from the conserved cysteine to phenylalanine. Clonality was computed as 1 minus the Shannon entropy, with the entropy normalized by log2 of the number of productive unique TCRs. CD4 or CD8 identity of scalp clones was inferred by cross-referencing scalp TCRbeta sequences with sorted blood CD4 and CD8 repertoires. The table was pulled from immuneACCESS by TCRdb, which kept in-frame rearrangements only. Such tables lose some clones; where checked, under half of the loss comes from unresolved V genes, and the rest has no known cause. Clonal size and the V and J genes are those of that table, whereas D and trimming came from the DNA. Counted in this sample were about 190,000 clones; about three fifths of them appeared once. The ten largest clones take up 0.65% to 0.7% of the sample.

The label giving this sample's time point can be read as: roughly 27 days on oral tofacitinib. In the paper's terms, the treatment or condition label means: oral pan-JAK inhibitor, 5-10 mg twice daily. Lesional scalp punch biopsies and peripheral blood were obtained from alopecia areata patients. After PBMCs were isolated by density centrifugation and stained for CD3, CD4 and CD8, a FACSAria was used to sort CD4+ and CD8+ T cells. This sequence was found in a human donor with alopecia areata. This specimen was CD4+ T cells sorted from blood, taken at week 4, from a patient treated with tofacitinib.

The CDR3 amino acid sequence is: CALGPKNTEAFF. In nucleotide form, the sequence is TGTGCCTTGGGGCCTAAGAACACTGAAGCTTTCTTT. Rearrangement joined TRBV7-9 to TRBJ1-1; TRBD1 could be the D gene, as 5 bases match. The CDR3 runs 12 residues from the cysteine to the phenylalanine. The kept DNA is CDR3 alone, 36 bases in frame from the first base. V is shortened by 11 bases, J by 1 base, and the region joining them spans 11 bases. From a lookup of the germline V gene (reference sequence), CDR1 and CDR2 are SEHNR and FQNEAQ.